The 3 T cell receptor beta chains below come from one sample, sequenced in a study of regulatory T cells in long-lasting Graves disease. Noted time point: newly diagnosed GD, antithyroid drugs for less than 3 months. Making the TCR library involved RNA that had been extracted from PBMCs. Construction of the TCR beta libraries employed iRepertoire HTBI primers in conjunction with Arm-PCR of CDR3 regions. TCRdb reanalysed the multiplex PCR reads using MiXCR and keeps one entry per CDR3 protein. The table shows about 350,000 distinct CDR3 sequences, with under 20% occurring only once. These data are also associated with another study on T cells in Graves' hyperthyroidism and ophthalmopathy.

The source material was peripheral blood mononuclear cells (PBMCs), sampled at new diagnosis, from a patient treated with antithyroid drugs. These receptors all stem from a woman under 30 with Graves disease.

This clonotype was observed at least ten times. The chain has TRBV28 and TRBJ2-1; weak D call: TRBD2 (6 bases). Looked up from germline, CDR1 is MDHEN and CDR2 is SYDVKM. This CDR3 has 18 amino acids. Trimming left V 5 bases short and J 10 bases short, with 30 bases between. The CDR3 DNA reads as TGTGCCAGCAGTCATCCGACAACCGGGACTCCATTAACAAAGGAGCAGTTCTTC. It translates to CASSHPTTGTPLTKEQFF.

Many counts were recorded for this clonotype. The V gene is TRBV6-2 or TRBV6-3, the J gene TRBJ2-2; D is perhaps TRBD2 (6 bases). The germline V gene encodes CDR1 MNHEY and CDR2 SVGEGT. There are 16 residues in the CDR3. V gave up 2 bases and J gave up 0 bases, with 10 bases separating them. The CDR3 reads CASSYGGGANTGELFF. CDR3 in DNA: TGTGCCAGCAGTTACGGTGGCGGGGCGAACACCGGGGAGCTGTTTTTT.

This clonotype has ten or more counts. J is TRBJ2-7 and V is TRBV10-3; 7 bases align to TRBD1. There are 13 residues in the CDR3. Germline CDR1 is ENHRY and CDR2 is SYGVKD. The trim removed 6 bases at V and 2 bases at J, leaving 4 bases unmatched. The CDR3 is CAIRRDSPYEQYF. Written as DNA, the CDR3 is TGTGCCATCAGGAGGGACAGCCCCTACGAGCAGTACTTC.